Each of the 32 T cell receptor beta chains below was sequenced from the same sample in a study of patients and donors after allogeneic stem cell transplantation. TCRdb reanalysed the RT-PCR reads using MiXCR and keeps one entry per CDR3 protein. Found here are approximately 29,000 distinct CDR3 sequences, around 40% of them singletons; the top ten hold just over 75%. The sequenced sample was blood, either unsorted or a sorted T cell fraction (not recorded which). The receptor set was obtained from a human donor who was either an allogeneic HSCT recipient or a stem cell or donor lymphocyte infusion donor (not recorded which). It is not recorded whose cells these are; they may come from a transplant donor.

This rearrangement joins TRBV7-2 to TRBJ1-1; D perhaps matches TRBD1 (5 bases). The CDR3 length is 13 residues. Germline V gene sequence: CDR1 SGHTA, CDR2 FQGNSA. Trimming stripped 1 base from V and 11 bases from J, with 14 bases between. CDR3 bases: TGTGCCAGCAGCTTAGAGGGGAACCCCCGGGCTTTCTTT. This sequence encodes CASSLEGNPRAFF.

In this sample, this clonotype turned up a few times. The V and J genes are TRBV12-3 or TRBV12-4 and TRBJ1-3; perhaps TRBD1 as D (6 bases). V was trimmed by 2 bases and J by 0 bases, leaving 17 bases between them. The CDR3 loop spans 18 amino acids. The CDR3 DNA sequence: TGTGCCAGCAGTTTAACCAGAGTCGGACAGAGCTCTGGAAACACCATATATTTT. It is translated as CASSLTRVGQSSGNTIYF.

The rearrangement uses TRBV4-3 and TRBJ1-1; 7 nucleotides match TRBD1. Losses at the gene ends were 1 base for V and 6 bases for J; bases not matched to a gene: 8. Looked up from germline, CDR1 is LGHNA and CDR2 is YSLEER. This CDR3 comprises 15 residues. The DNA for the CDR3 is TGCGCCAGCAGCCAAGCCTCTAAGGGGGCAGCTGAAGCTTTCTTT. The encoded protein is CASSQASKGAAEAFF.

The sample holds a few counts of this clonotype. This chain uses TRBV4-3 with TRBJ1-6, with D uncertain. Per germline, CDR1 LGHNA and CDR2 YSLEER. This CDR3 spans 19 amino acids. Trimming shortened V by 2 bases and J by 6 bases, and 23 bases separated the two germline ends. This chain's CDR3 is CASSQRSFDRFGGNSPLHF. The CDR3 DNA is TGCGCCAGCAGCCAACGTAGCTTTGATAGGTTCGGTGGTAATTCACCCCTCCACTTT.

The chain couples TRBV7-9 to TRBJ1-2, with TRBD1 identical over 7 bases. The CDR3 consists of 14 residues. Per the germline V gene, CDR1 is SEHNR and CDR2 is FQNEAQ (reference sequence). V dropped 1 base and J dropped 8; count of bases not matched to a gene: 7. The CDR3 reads CASSLGGTAFGYTF. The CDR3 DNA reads TGTGCCAGCAGCTTAGGCGGGACAGCATTCGGCTACACCTTC.

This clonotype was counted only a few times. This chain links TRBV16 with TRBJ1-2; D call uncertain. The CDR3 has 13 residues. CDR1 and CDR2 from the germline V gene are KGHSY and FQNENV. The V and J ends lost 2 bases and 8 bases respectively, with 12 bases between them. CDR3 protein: CASSQEPTGGYTF. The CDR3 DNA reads TGTGCCAGCAGCCAAGAACCCACCGGCGGCTACACCTTC.

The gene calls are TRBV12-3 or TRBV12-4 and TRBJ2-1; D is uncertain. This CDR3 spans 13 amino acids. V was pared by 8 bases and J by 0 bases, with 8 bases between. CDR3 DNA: TGTGCCAGCCTGACACGCTCCTACAATGAGCAGTTCTTC. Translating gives CASLTRSYNEQFF.

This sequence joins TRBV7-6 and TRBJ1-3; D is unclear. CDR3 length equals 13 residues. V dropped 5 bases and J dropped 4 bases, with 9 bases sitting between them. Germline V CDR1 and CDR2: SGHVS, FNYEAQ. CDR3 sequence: CASSPPGGNTIYF. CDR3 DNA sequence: TGTGCCAGCAGCCCCCCGGGGGGAAACACCATATATTTT.

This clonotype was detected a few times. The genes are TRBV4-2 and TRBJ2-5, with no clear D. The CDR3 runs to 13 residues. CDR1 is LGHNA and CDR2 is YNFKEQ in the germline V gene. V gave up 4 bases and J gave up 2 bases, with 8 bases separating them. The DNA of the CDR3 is TGTGCCAGCAGCCCGGACGGACAAGAGACCCAGTACTTC. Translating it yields CASSPDGQETQYF.

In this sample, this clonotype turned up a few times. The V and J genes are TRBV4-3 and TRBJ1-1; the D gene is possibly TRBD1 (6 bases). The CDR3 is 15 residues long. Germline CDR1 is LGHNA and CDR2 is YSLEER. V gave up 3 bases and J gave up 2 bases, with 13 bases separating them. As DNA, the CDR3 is TGCGCCAGCAGCCAGGGGGGGGCCGAAAACACTGAAGCTTTCTTT. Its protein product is CASSQGGAENTEAFF.

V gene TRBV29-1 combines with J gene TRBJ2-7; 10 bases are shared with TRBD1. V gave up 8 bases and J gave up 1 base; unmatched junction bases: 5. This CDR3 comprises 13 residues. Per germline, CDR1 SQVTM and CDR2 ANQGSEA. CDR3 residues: CSFRQGASYEQYF. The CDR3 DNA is TGCAGCTTCAGACAGGGGGCTTCCTACGAGCAGTACTTC.

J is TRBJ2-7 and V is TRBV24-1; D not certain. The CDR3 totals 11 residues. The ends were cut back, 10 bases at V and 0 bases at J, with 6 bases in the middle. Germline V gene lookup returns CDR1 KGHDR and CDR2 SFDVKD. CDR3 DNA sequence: TGTGCCACAACCCCCTCCTACGAGCAGTACGTC. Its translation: CATTPSYEQYV.

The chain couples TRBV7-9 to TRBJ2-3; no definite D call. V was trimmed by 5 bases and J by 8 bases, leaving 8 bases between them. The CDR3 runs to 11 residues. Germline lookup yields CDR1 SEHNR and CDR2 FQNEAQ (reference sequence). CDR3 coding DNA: TGTGCCAGCAGCCCACCCGGTACGCAGTATTTT. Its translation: CASSPPGTQYF.

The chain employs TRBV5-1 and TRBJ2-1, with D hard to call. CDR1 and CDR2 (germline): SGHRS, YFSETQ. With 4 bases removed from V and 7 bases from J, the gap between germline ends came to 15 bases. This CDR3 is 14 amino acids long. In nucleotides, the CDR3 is TGCGCCAGCAGCCAAGAGGCCGTCCGAAATGAGCAGTTCTTC. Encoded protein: CASSQEAVRNEQFF. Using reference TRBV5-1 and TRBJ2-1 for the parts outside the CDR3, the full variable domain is KAGVTQTPRYLIKTRGQQVTLSCSPISGHRSVSWYQQTPGQGLQFLFEYFSETQRNKGNFPGRFSGRQFSNSRSEMNVSTLELGDSALYLCASSQEAVRNEQFFGPGTRLTVL.

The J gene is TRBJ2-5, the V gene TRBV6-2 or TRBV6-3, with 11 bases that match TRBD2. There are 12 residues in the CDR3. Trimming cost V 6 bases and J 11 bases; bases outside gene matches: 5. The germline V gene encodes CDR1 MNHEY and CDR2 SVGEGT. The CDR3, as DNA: TGTGCCAGCAGACTAGCGGGAGATCGTCAGTACTTC. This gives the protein CASRLAGDRQYF.

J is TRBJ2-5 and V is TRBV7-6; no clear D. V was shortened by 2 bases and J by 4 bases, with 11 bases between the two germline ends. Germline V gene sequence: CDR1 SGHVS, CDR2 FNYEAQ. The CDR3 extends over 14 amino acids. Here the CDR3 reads CASSLITPVETQYF. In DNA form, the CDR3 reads TGTGCCAGCAGCTTAATAACGCCGGTAGAGACCCAGTACTTC.

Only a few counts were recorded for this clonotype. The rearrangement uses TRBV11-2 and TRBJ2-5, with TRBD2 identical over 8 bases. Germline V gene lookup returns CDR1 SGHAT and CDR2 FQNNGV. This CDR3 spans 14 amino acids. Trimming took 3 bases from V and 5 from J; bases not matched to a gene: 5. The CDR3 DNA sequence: TGTGCCAGCAGCTTTAGCGGGGCGCCGGAGACCCAGTACTTC. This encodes CASSFSGAPETQYF.

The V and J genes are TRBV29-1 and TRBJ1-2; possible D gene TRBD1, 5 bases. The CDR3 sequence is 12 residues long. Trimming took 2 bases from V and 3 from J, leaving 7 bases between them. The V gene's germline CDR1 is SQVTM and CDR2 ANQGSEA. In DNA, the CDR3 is TGCAGCGTTGAAATAGGGGACTATGGCTACACCTTC. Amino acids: CSVEIGDYGYTF.

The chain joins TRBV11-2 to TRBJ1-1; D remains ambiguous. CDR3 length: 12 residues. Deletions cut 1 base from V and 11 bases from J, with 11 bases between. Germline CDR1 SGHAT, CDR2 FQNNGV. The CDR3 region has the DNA TGTGCCAGCAGCTTAGCGGGCGACCGGGCTTTCTTT. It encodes CASSLAGDRAFF.

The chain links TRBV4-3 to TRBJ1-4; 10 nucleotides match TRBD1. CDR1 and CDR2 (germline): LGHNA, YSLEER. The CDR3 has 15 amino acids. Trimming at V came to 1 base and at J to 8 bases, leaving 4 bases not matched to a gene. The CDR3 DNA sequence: TGCGCCAGCAGCCAAGCCGACAGGGGGCTAGAAAAACTGTTTTTT. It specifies CASSQADRGLEKLFF.

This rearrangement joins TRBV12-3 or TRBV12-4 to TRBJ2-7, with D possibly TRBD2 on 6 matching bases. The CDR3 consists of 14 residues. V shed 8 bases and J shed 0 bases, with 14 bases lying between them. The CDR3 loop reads CASALRRGSYEQYF. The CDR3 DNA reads TGTGCCAGCGCTTTGAGGAGGGGCTCCTACGAGCAGTACTTC.

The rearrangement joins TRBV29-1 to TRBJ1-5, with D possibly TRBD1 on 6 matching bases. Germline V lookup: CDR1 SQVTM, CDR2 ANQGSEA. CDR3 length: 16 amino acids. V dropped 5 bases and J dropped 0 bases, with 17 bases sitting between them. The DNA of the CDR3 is TGCAGCGTTTGGGGGCCACAGGCCGATAGCAATCAGCCCCAGCATTTT. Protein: CSVWGPQADSNQPQHF.

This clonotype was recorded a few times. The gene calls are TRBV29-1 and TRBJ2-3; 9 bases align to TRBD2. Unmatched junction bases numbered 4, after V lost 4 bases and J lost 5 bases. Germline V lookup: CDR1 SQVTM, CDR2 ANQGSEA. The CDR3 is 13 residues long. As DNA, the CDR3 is TGCAGCGTTGGAGAAGCGGGAGGAGATACGCAGTATTTT. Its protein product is CSVGEAGGDTQYF.

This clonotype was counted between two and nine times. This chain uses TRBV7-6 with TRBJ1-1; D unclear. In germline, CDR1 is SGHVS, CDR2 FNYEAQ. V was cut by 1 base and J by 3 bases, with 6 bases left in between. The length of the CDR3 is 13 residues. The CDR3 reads CASSLEAYTEAFF. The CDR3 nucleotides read TGTGCCAGCAGCTTAGAGGCGTACACTGAAGCTTTCTTT.

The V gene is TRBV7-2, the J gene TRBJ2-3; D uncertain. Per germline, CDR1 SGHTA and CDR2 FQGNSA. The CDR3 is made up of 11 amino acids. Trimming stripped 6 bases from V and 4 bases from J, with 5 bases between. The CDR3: CASSTSDTQYF. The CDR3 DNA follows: TGTGCCAGCAGTACCTCAGATACGCAGTATTTT.

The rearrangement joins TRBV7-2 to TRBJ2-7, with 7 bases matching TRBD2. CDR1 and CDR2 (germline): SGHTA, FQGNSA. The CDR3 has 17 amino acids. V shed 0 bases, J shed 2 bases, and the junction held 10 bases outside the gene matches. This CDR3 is CASSLAGRGYSPYEQYF. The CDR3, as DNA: TGTGCCAGCAGCTTAGCGGGGAGGGGATACTCCCCCTACGAGCAGTACTTC.

The CDR3 loop is CASGQGIARTQYF. In DNA, the CDR3 is TGTGCCAGCGGACAGGGGATCGCACGCACCCAGTACTTC. V is TRBV5-6 and J is TRBJ2-5, with TRBD1 matching 9 bases. This CDR3 has 13 amino acids. CDR1 and CDR2 from the germline V gene are SGHDT and YYEEEE. Trimming removed 7 bases from V and 8 bases from J; junction bases left unmatched: 9.

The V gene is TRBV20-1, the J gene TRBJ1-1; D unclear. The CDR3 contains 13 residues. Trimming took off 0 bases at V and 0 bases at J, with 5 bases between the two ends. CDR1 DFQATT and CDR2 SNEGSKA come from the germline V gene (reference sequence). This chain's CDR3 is CSARDSLNTEAFF. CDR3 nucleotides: TGCAGTGCTAGAGATAGCTTGAACACTGAAGCTTTCTTT.

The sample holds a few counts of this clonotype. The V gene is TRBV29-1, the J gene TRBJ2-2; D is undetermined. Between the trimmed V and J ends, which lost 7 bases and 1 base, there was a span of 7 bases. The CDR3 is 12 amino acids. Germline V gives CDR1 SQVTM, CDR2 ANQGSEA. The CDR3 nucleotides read TGCAGCGGCTGGGGGAACACCGGGGAGCTGTTTTTT. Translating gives CSGWGNTGELFF.

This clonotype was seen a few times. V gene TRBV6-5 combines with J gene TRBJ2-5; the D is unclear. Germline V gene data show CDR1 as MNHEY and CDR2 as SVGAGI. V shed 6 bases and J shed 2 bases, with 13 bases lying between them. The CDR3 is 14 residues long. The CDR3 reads CASSRNLDQETQYF. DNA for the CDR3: TGTGCCAGCAGCCGAAACCTTGATCAAGAGACCCAGTACTTC.

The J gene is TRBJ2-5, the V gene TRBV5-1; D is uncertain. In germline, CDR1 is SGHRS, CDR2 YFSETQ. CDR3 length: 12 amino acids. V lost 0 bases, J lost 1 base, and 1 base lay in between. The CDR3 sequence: CASSLGQETQYF. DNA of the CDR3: TGCGCCAGCAGCTTGGGCCAAGAGACCCAGTACTTC.

The CDR3 sequence is CSARGEKLFF. DNA for the CDR3: TGCAGTGCTAGAGGTGAAAAACTGTTTTTT. The rearrangement links TRBV20-1 to TRBJ1-4, with D hard to call. Trimming shortened V by 1 base and J by 7 bases, and 1 base separated the two germline ends. Germline values: CDR1 DFQATT, CDR2 SNEGSKA (reference sequence). CDR3 length: 10 amino acids.